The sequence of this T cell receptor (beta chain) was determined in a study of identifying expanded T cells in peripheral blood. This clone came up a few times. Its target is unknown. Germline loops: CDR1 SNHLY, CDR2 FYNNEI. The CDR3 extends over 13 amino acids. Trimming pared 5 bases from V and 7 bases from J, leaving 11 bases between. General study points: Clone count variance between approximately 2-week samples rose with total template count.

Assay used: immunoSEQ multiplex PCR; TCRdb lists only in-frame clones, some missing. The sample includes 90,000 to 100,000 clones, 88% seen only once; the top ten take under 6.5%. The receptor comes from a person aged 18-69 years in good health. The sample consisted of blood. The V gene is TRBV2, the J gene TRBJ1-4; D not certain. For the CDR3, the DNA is TGTGCCAGCAGTTTGGGATCGAGTGAAAAACTGTTTTTT. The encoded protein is CASSLGSSEKLFF.